Included here is one T cell receptor beta chain sequence, with context. The CDR3 is 15 amino acids. V dropped 3 bases and J dropped 0; count of bases not matched to a gene: 2. CDR1 is MNHEY and CDR2 is SMNVEV in the germline V gene (reference sequence). This sample is part of a study of CD8+ T cells in alopecia areata. Extraction of RNA preceded its reverse transcription into cDNA, which served as the sequencing template. Sequenced by immunoSEQ multiplex PCR; TCRdb stores in-frame clones only, minus some. Of 130,000 or so clones in the sample, around 50% are singletons; the top ten hold about 10%. The specimen was NKG2D-low CD8+ T cells sorted from blood. V usage is TRBV27 and J usage is TRBJ2-1; TRBD1 agrees at 7 bases. The sequence derives from a human donor with alopecia areata. CDR3 in DNA: TGTGCCAGCAGTTTTTCAGGGGGCTCCTACAATGAGCAGTTCTTC. It encodes CASSFSGGSYNEQFF.